This passage covers 15 T cell receptor beta chains from one sample sequenced in a study of T-cell reconstitution after alpha-beta-depleted transplantation in children. Preparation of the TCRbeta library involved a method that used unique molecular identifiers. TCRdb re-analysed the PCR reads in MiXCR, keeping a single row per CDR3 protein. Of 25,000 to 30,000 distinct CDR3 sequences in the sample, about 6.2% were seen once. This specimen was PBMCs, mostly from graft donor cells, taken 180 days after TCRalphabeta/CD19-depleted stem cell transplant. The receptors here all came from a male patient younger than 18 who had a stem cell transplant for acute myeloid leukemia, so the T cells may come from the graft donor.

There are many counts of this clonotype. The CDR3 sequence: CASSPNSGNTIYF. The CDR3 DNA reads TGCGCCAGCAGCCCTAACTCTGGAAACACCATATATTTT. The rearrangement uses TRBV5-1 and TRBJ1-3; no reliable D call. Germline-derived CDR1 and CDR2 are SGHRS and YFSETQ. V lost 4 bases and J lost 0, with 5 bases in between. This CDR3 contains 13 residues.

This clonotype showed up many times. This rearrangement joins TRBV19 to TRBJ1-2; D unclear. V was cut by 9 bases and J by 6 bases, with 11 bases left in between. CDR3 length: 11 amino acids. Germline lookup yields CDR1 LNHDA and CDR2 SQIVND (reference sequence). DNA for the CDR3: TGTGCCAGCCGAGGTGGGGATGGCTACACCTTC. Translated, it gives CASRGGDGYTF. Based on the CDR3 plus reference TRBV19 and TRBJ1-2, the full variable domain is DGGITQSPKYLFRKEGQNVTLSCEQNLNHDAMYWYRQDPGQGLRLIYYSQIVNDFQKGDIAEGYSVSREKKESFPLTVTSAQKNPTAFYLCASRGGDGYTFGSGTRLTVV.

Many counts were recorded for this clonotype. The chain recombines TRBV24-1 with TRBJ2-1; no clear D gene. Germline values: CDR1 KGHDR, CDR2 SFDVKD. The CDR3 totals 13 residues. The ends were cut back, 9 bases at V and 6 bases at J, with 14 bases in the middle. CDR3 sequence (DNA): TGTGCCACCGGGTCGGAGCTGGGCAATGAGCAGTTCTTC. Residues: CATGSELGNEQFF.

This clonotype was counted ten times or more. V gene TRBV5-1 combines with J gene TRBJ2-7; TRBD2 matches 7 bases. The length of the CDR3 is 15 residues. The germline V gene encodes CDR1 SGHRS and CDR2 YFSETQ. The V segment lost 3 bases and the J segment 0 bases; nucleotides outside the gene matches: 6. The CDR3 coding sequence is TGCGCCAGCAGCTGGAGCGGGGAGAGCTCCTACGAGCAGTACTTC. Translating gives CASSWSGESSYEQYF.

This clonotype was seen ten or more times. One end of the junction fails to match germline, which may point to a read error. V and J are TRBV9 and TRBJ1-2; D remains ambiguous. This CDR3 spans 12 amino acids. Germline values: CDR1 SGDLS, CDR2 YYNGEE. As DNA, the CDR3 is TGTGCCAGCAGCGTAGATCCCCCTCAAATAAACTTC. This sequence encodes CASSVDPPQINF.

Worth noting for this clonotype: A read error is possible here, since a much larger clone lies one base away. The genes are TRBV20-1 and TRBJ1-5, with D maybe TRBD1 (5 bases). Trimming removed 7 bases at V and 5 bases at J, with 18 bases between. Germline CDR1 is DFQATT and CDR2 is SNEGSKA (reference sequence). This CDR3 is built from 14 residues. The CDR3 DNA sequence: TGCAGTGTCAAGGGACTGGGTAACTATCAGCCCCAGCATTTT. Translating it yields CSVKGLGNYQPQHF.

This clonotype showed up many times. At one boundary the junction diverges from the germline segment, which might be a read error. The J gene is TRBJ2-1, the V gene TRBV5-4; possibly TRBD2 for D (5 bases). Germline V CDR1 and CDR2: SGHNT, YYREEE (reference sequence). The CDR3 sequence is 12 residues long. CDR3 residues: CASSSTVGLFLF. CDR3 DNA: TGTGCCAGCAGCTCTACTGTTGGACTCTTCCTCTTC.

This clonotype was seen repeatedly, ten times or more. The rearrangement joins TRBV12-3 or TRBV12-4 to TRBJ1-3; D unresolved. CDR3 size: 13 residues. Trimming shortened V by 6 bases and J by 2 bases, and 8 bases separated the two germline ends. The CDR3 DNA reads TGTGCCAGCAGACGGACGCCTGGAAACACCATATATTTT. This gives the protein CASRRTPGNTIYF.

As concerns this clonotype: One base away lies a much larger clone, so this may be a sequencing read error. The rearrangement uses TRBV7-9 and TRBJ2-2, with D tentatively TRBD1 or TRBD2 (5 bases each). The V end lost 8 bases, the J end lost 4 bases, and 11 bases lay between the germline ends. Per the germline V gene, CDR1 is SEHNR and CDR2 is FQNEAQ (reference sequence). The CDR3 extends over 13 amino acids. CDR3 nucleotides: TGTGCCAGCGCCCGAGGGGTCACCGGGGAGCTGTTTTTT. Its translation is CASARGVTGELFF. The full variable domain, in which reference TRBV7-9 and TRBJ2-2 provide the parts outside the CDR3, is DTGVSQNPRHKITKRGQNVTFRCDPISEHNRLYWYRQTLGQGPEFLTYFQNEAQLEKSRLLSDRFSAERPKGSFSTLEIQRTEQGDSAMYLCASARGVTGELFFGEGSRLTVL.

This clonotype was observed many times. The gene calls are TRBV6-5 and TRBJ1-1, with a possible D match to TRBD1 (6 bases). CDR3 length: 16 residues. CDR1 and CDR2 from the germline V gene are MNHEY and SVGAGI. Between the trimmed V and J ends, which lost 4 bases and 1 base, there was a span of 16 bases. The DNA of the CDR3 is TGTGCCAGCAGTTCTCCTCTAGGACAGCCGAACACTGAAGCTTTCTTT. It encodes CASSSPLGQPNTEAFF.

In this sample, this clonotype turned up many times. The chain carries TRBV5-1 and TRBJ2-1, with D possibly being TRBD2 (5 bases). Trimming stripped 4 bases from V and 7 bases from J, with 18 bases between. CDR1 and CDR2 (germline): SGHRS, YFSETQ. The CDR3 has 15 residues. CDR3 sequence reads: CASSRVRRPGNEQFF. CDR3 nucleotides: TGCGCCAGCAGCAGGGTTCGGAGGCCTGGGAATGAGCAGTTCTTC. Combining the CDR3 with reference TRBV5-1 and TRBJ2-1 gives the whole variable domain KAGVTQTPRYLIKTRGQQVTLSCSPISGHRSVSWYQQTPGQGLQFLFEYFSETQRNKGNFPGRFSGRQFSNSRSEMNVSTLELGDSALYLCASSRVRRPGNEQFFGPGTRLTVL.

Ten or more counts support this clonotype. The DNA of the CDR3 is TGTGCCAGCAGTACGACTAGCGGGAGGGTCTCTGGGGCCAACGTCCTGACTTTC. Its translation: CASSTTSGRVSGANVLTF. V usage is TRBV6-1 and J usage is TRBJ2-6; 14 nucleotides match TRBD2. V trimming: 5 bases; J trimming: 0 bases; junction bases outside the gene matches: 3. This CDR3 comprises 18 residues. Germline-derived CDR1 and CDR2 are MNHNS and SASEGT.

This clonotype has at least ten counts. The gene calls are TRBV18 and TRBJ2-3; D call uncertain. V was trimmed by 3 bases and J by 4 bases, leaving 8 bases between them. Germline V gene sequence: CDR1 KGHSH, CDR2 LQKENI. The CDR3 has 13 amino acids. CDR3 sequence: CASSPSWADTQYF. As DNA, the CDR3 is TGTGCCAGCTCACCCTCCTGGGCAGATACGCAGTATTTT. Complete variable domain (other parts from reference TRBV18 and TRBJ2-3): NAGVMQNPRHLVRRRGQEARLRCSPMKGHSHVYWYRQLPEEGLKFMVYLQKENIIDESGMPKERFSAEFPKEGPSILRIQQVVRGDSAAYFCASSPSWADTQYFGPGTRLTVL.

The table lists this clonotype with many counts. CDR3 DNA sequence: TGTGCCAGCAGCGTACAGGGAAGGGTCCAAGAGACCCAGTACTTC. Its protein product is CASSVQGRVQETQYF. The chain links TRBV11-2 to TRBJ2-5, with D possibly being TRBD1 (6 bases). V lost 5 bases and J 1 base, leaving 14 bases between the germline ends. This CDR3 comprises 15 residues. Germline CDR1 is SGHAT and CDR2 is FQNNGV.

At least ten counts were recorded for this clonotype. This chain links TRBV25-1 with TRBJ2-4; D may correspond to TRBD1 or TRBD2 (5 bases each). Germline CDR1 MGHDK, CDR2 SYGVNS. CDR3 length: 12 amino acids. V lost 11 bases and J 1 base, leaving 9 bases between the germline ends. CDR3 in amino acids: CAVGVAKNIQYF. For the CDR3, the DNA is TGTGCCGTGGGGGTCGCCAAAAACATTCAGTACTTC.